These 31 T cell receptor beta chains share one sample of origin, sequenced in a study of cytomegalovirus exposure and HLA in healthy donors. This PCR relied on a set of 60 Vbeta primers and 13 Jbeta primers. TCRdb's copy holds only in-frame clones and misses some; the assay was immunoSEQ multiplex PCR. Of some 160,000 clones listed, 77% were seen once; the top ten hold 1.6%. Sample: PBMCs. Receptors were obtained from a woman aged 25 to 45 in good health and CMV-seronegative.

CDR3 in amino acids: CASTPQGGWTEAFF. The CDR3 nucleotides are TGTGCCAGCACCCCGCAGGGGGGTTGGACTGAAGCTTTCTTT. The V call is TRBV5-6, the J call TRBJ1-1; the match to TRBD1 covers 7 bases. V trimming: 6 bases; J trimming: 5 bases; junction bases outside the gene matches: 10. Germline CDR1 and CDR2: SGHDT and YYEEEE. The CDR3 has 14 amino acids. Complete variable domain (other parts from reference TRBV5-6 and TRBJ1-1): DAGVTQSPTHLIKTRGQQVTLRCSPKSGHDTVSWYQQALGQGPQFIFQYYEEEERQRGNFPDRFSGHQFPNYSSELNVNALLLGDSALYLCASTPQGGWTEAFFGQGTRLTVV.

The genes are TRBV5-1 and TRBJ1-1; 7 bases match TRBD1. Looked up from germline, CDR1 is SGHRS and CDR2 is YFSETQ. V dropped 4 bases and J dropped 8; count of bases not matched to a gene: 17. This CDR3 is built from 16 residues. CDR3 DNA: TGCGCCAGCAGCCGTGGGACAGCCGTGTTTGAGAAGGAAGCTTTCTTT. Its translation: CASSRGTAVFEKEAFF. The whole variable domain, remainder taken from reference TRBV5-1 and TRBJ1-1, is KAGVTQTPRYLIKTRGQQVTLSCSPISGHRSVSWYQQTPGQGLQFLFEYFSETQRNKGNFPGRFSGRQFSNSRSEMNVSTLELGDSALYLCASSRGTAVFEKEAFFGQGTRLTVV.

The chain joins TRBV28 to TRBJ1-2; 8 nucleotides line up with TRBD1. Germline CDR1 reads MDHEN; CDR2 reads SYDVKM. V shed 4 bases, J shed 3 bases, and the junction held 13 bases outside the gene matches. This CDR3 is built from 17 residues. This chain's CDR3 is CASSSPTGAQVYYGYTF. The CDR3 DNA sequence: TGTGCCAGCAGTTCCCCGACAGGGGCTCAAGTGTACTATGGCTACACCTTC.

The chain has TRBV5-1 and TRBJ1-6; no clear D gene. CDR3 size: 15 residues. V was cut by 3 bases and J by 10 bases, with 17 bases left in between. Germline V CDR1 and CDR2: SGHRS, YFSETQ. For the CDR3, the DNA is TGCGCCAGCAGCTCTACAGACAACCGGGAGTCACCCCTCCACTTT. Encoded protein: CASSSTDNRESPLHF.

The rearrangement uses TRBV25-1 and TRBJ2-7; the match to TRBD1 covers 7 bases. Germline trimming cut 3 bases from V and 5 bases from J; bases unmatched to any gene: 13. Germline values: CDR1 MGHDK, CDR2 SYGVNS. The CDR3 has 16 amino acids. CDR3 coding DNA: TGTGCCAGCAGTGAGGGTTGGATAAGAGGGGGCCACGAGCAGTACTTC. This codes for CASSEGWIRGGHEQYF.

The chain is built from TRBV21-1 and TRBJ1-5; the table's D call of TRBD1 was not tested on the DNA. TRBV21-1 is classified as a pseudogene. This CDR3 contains 16 residues. The CDR3 spells CAALGPDRYSNQPQHF. For the CDR3, the DNA is TGTGCCGCTCTCGGCCCCGACAGGTATTCTAATCAGCCCCAGCATTTT.

V gene TRBV30 combines with J gene TRBJ1-1, with D tentatively TRBD1 (6 bases). V lost 0 bases and J lost 3, with 14 bases in between. Germline CDR1 GTSNPN, CDR2 SVGIG (reference sequence). The CDR3 is 15 amino acids. CDR3 bases: TGTGCCTGGAGTGTACAGGGCCAGGGCTACACTGAAGCTTTCTTT. Translated: CAWSVQGQGYTEAFF.

This sequence joins TRBV7-8 and TRBJ2-2, with 9 bases identical to TRBD2. The length of the CDR3 is 18 residues. The trim removed 5 bases at V and 2 bases at J, leaving 12 bases unmatched. Germline V gene sequence: CDR1 SGHVS, CDR2 FQNEAQ. CDR3: CASSIPLAGLSNTGELFF. The CDR3 bases are TGTGCCAGCAGCATACCCCTAGCGGGGCTTTCAAACACCGGGGAGCTGTTTTTT.

This chain joins TRBV7-3 and TRBJ2-2; 9 bases line up with TRBD1. The germline V gene encodes CDR1 SGHTA and CDR2 FQGTGA. Trimming removed 5 bases from V and 0 bases from J; junction bases left unmatched: 7. This CDR3 contains 17 residues. The CDR3 loop reads CASSPRDRATNTGELFF. CDR3 sequence (DNA): TGTGCCAGCAGCCCCCGGGACAGGGCGACGAACACCGGGGAGCTGTTTTTT.

The CDR3 here is CASSFSGTGGSSRELFF. The CDR3 DNA sequence: TGTGCCAGCAGCTTCTCCGGGACAGGGGGTTCATCGAGGGAGCTGTTTTTT. The chain recombines TRBV7-2 with TRBJ2-2; 11 positions match TRBD1. This CDR3 contains 17 residues. Trimming at V came to 3 bases and at J to 9 bases, leaving 12 bases not matched to a gene. CDR1 is SGHTA, CDR2 FQGNSA, per germline.

The chain recombines TRBV9 with TRBJ1-2, with 7 nucleotides matching TRBD1. Germline V gene lookup returns CDR1 SGDLS and CDR2 YYNGEE. The ends lost 4 bases at V and 1 base at J; junction bases unmatched: 7. CDR3 length: 15 amino acids. The CDR3 reads CASSPSGQLNYGYTF. The CDR3 bases are TGTGCCAGCAGCCCCTCGGGACAGCTTAACTATGGCTACACCTTC.

The chain combines TRBV29-1 with TRBJ1-6; TRBD1 agrees at 9 bases. V lost 6 bases to trimming and J lost 7 bases; unmatched junction nucleotides: 7. CDR3 length: 14 amino acids. Per germline, CDR1 SQVTM and CDR2 ANQGSEA. The CDR3 here is CSVKDRGGNSPLHF. The CDR3, as DNA: TGCAGCGTCAAGGACAGGGGTGGCAATTCACCCCTCCACTTT.

Turning to this clone: Sequence at one end of the junction differs from germline and may be a read error. This chain links TRBV20-1 with TRBJ1-1; TRBD1 matches 7 bases. The CDR3 runs 11 residues. Germline values: CDR1 DFQATT, CDR2 SNEGSKA (reference sequence). The CDR3 sequence: CSARVDRTAHF. The CDR3 DNA reads TGCAGTGCCAGGGTGGACAGGACGGCCCACTTT.

V gene TRBV9 combines with J gene TRBJ2-1; D might be TRBD2 (5 bases). CDR1 is SGDLS and CDR2 is YYNGEE in the germline V gene. This CDR3 region has 15 residues. V lost 0 bases and J lost 9, with 16 bases in between. Here the CDR3 reads CASSVVGWERGEQFF. The CDR3 DNA reads TGTGCCAGCAGCGTAGTGGGGTGGGAGCGCGGTGAGCAGTTCTTC.

This chain uses TRBV6-4 with TRBJ1-2, with 10 bases aligning to TRBD1. With 10 bases clipped from V and 4 bases from J, the junction kept 3 bases outside the gene matches. Germline loops: CDR1 MRHNA, CDR2 SNTAGT. The CDR3 covers 12 residues. CDR3: CATRDRGYGYTF. CDR3 nucleotide sequence: TGTGCCACTCGGGACAGGGGCTATGGCTACACCTTC.

The rearrangement links TRBV7-9 to TRBJ2-3, with a weak D call TRBD2 (7 bases). CDR1 is SEHNR, CDR2 FQNEAQ, per germline (reference sequence). CDR3 length equals 14 residues. V dropped 0 bases and J dropped 6 bases, with 10 bases sitting between them. The CDR3 nucleotides are TGTGCCAGCAGCTTAGCGGGGGGGCGTGATACGCAGTATTTT. Amino acids: CASSLAGGRDTQYF.

V and J are TRBV11-2 and TRBJ1-2; D is unclear. V was cut by 0 bases and J by 0 bases, with 8 bases left in between. The CDR3 totals 15 residues. Looked up from germline, CDR1 is SGHAT and CDR2 is FQNNGV. CDR3 residues: CASSLEGAANYGYTF. CDR3 nucleotides: TGTGCCAGCAGCTTAGAGGGAGCGGCTAACTATGGCTACACCTTC.

The CDR3: CASSLVQAYEQFF. The CDR3 DNA reads TGTGCCAGCAGCTTAGTGCAGGCCTATGAGCAGTTCTTC. The rearrangement joins TRBV7-2 to TRBJ2-1, with D uncertain. Trimming stripped 1 base from V and 8 bases from J, with 9 bases between. This CDR3 has 13 residues. Germline CDR1 is SGHTA and CDR2 is FQGNSA.

This chain connects TRBV5-1 to TRBJ1-6; D is uncertain. This CDR3 contains 15 residues. Germline-derived CDR1 and CDR2 are SGHRS and YFSETQ. Trimming left V 3 bases short and J 4 bases short, with 11 bases between. The CDR3 coding sequence is TGCGCCAGCAGCTCGGTTGGAGGTTATAATTCACCCCTCCACTTT. Protein sequence: CASSSVGGYNSPLHF.

This clone was recorded a few times. The rearrangement joins TRBV4-1 to TRBJ1-1; the match to TRBD1 covers 7 bases. The germline V gene has CDR1 MGHRA and CDR2 YSYEKL. The CDR3 has 15 residues. J lost 3 bases, V lost 0 bases, and 4 bases had no gene match. The CDR3 sequence is CASSQDPQGDTEAFF. CDR3 DNA: TGCGCCAGCAGCCAAGATCCCCAGGGGGACACTGAAGCTTTCTTT.

J is TRBJ2-7 and V is TRBV7-9; TRBD2 agrees at 11 bases. CDR3 length: 16 residues. Germline-derived CDR1 and CDR2 are SEHNR and FQNEAQ (reference sequence). V trimming: 3 bases; J trimming: 3 bases; junction bases outside the gene matches: 7. The CDR3: CASSLTIAGGNYEQYF. CDR3 bases: TGTGCCAGCAGCTTGACCATAGCGGGAGGGAACTACGAGCAGTACTTC.

The CDR3 nucleotides are TGTGCCAGCAGCTTAGATCGTCGACAGTTCGGCTACGAGCAGTACTTC. This gives the protein CASSLDRRQFGYEQYF. The chain employs TRBV11-3 and TRBJ2-7; tentatively, D is TRBD1 (5 bases). The CDR3 is made up of 16 amino acids. Germline V lookup: CDR1 SGHNT, CDR2 YENEEA. The germline V and J ends were trimmed by 0 bases and 3 bases, with 15 bases remaining between them. Using reference TRBV11-3 and TRBJ2-7 for the parts outside the CDR3, the full variable domain is EAGVVQSPRYKIIEKKQPVAFWCNPISGHNTLYWYLQNLGQGPELLIRYENEEAVDDSQLPKDRFSAERLKGVDSTLKIQPAELGDSAVYLCASSLDRRQFGYEQYFGPGTRLTVT.

In this sample, this clone turned up a few times. The CDR3 loop is CASSIGLAGANNFNEQFF. The CDR3 DNA reads TGTGCCAGTAGTATAGGACTAGCGGGAGCCAACAATTTCAATGAGCAGTTCTTC. The chain uses TRBV19 and TRBJ2-1, with TRBD2 matching 12 bases. The germline CDR1 and CDR2 sequences are LNHDA and SQIVND (reference sequence). V lost 1 base, J lost 6 bases, and 10 bases stayed unmatched. The CDR3 has 18 amino acids.

This chain connects TRBV5-1 to TRBJ2-3, with TRBD2 matching over 9 bases. The trim removed 3 bases at V and 4 bases at J, leaving 9 bases unmatched. The CDR3 runs 16 residues. In germline, CDR1 is SGHRS, CDR2 YFSETQ. The CDR3 loop reads CASSWRLAGAADTQYF. CDR3 bases: TGCGCCAGCAGCTGGAGGTTAGCGGGAGCGGCAGATACGCAGTATTTT.

The chain has TRBV5-1 and TRBJ2-7; 10 nucleotides match TRBD2. V lost 2 bases and J lost 4; bases outside the gene matches: 9. The germline V gene has CDR1 SGHRS and CDR2 YFSETQ. This CDR3 has 16 amino acids. CDR3: CASSLRVSSGSYEQYF. As DNA, the CDR3 is TGCGCCAGCAGCTTAAGGGTGTCTAGCGGGAGTTACGAGCAGTACTTC.

The sample holds a few counts of this clone. V is TRBV5-1 and J is TRBJ2-7; 9 bases line up with TRBD2. The junction had 3 bases not matched to a gene; V was cut back by 0 bases and J by 5 bases. The CDR3 consists of 14 residues. The germline V gene has CDR1 SGHRS and CDR2 YFSETQ. CDR3 loop: CASSLASGADEQYF. In DNA form, the CDR3 reads TGCGCCAGCAGCTTGGCTAGCGGGGCCGACGAGCAGTACTTC.

This chain uses TRBV7-3 with TRBJ1-2, with 7 bases matching TRBD1. The CDR3 has 15 amino acids. Germline CDR1 SGHTA, CDR2 FQGTGA. With 0 bases clipped from V and 2 bases from J, the junction kept 3 bases outside the gene matches. The CDR3 DNA follows: TGTGCCAGCAGCTTAACGGGCAGGGGGAACTATGGCTACACCTTC. Translation: CASSLTGRGNYGYTF. Supplemented by reference TRBV7-3 and TRBJ1-2, the full variable domain reads GAGVSQTPSNKVTEKGKYVELRCDPISGHTALYWYRQSLGQGPEFLIYFQGTGAADDSGLPNDRFFAVRPEGSVSTLKIQRTERGDSAVYLCASSLTGRGNYGYTFGSGTRLTVV.

This clone was counted between two and nine times. V gene TRBV19 combines with J gene TRBJ1-1, with D possibly being TRBD1 (5 bases). Germline V gene data show CDR1 as LNHDA and CDR2 as SQIVND (reference sequence). The CDR3 consists of 14 residues. V was cut by 8 bases and J by 5 bases, with 18 bases left in between. The CDR3 DNA sequence: TGTGCCAGTGTAAGTGGCAGGGTGCGGACTGAAGCTTTCTTT. This encodes CASVSGRVRTEAFF.

V is TRBV27 and J is TRBJ1-5, with no clear D. V was clipped by 4 bases and J by 4 bases, with 14 bases between them. The CDR3 loop spans 15 amino acids. The germline gives CDR1 MNHEY, CDR2 SMNVEV (reference sequence). CDR3 in DNA: TGTGCCAGCAGTTATAACAGCAACCCTAATCAGCCCCAGCATTTT. This translates into CASSYNSNPNQPQHF.

V is TRBV6-5 and J is TRBJ1-1; D is unclear. The CDR3 runs to 14 residues. Trimming shortened V by 2 bases and J by 3 bases, and 10 bases separated the two germline ends. Germline V lookup: CDR1 MNHEY, CDR2 SVGAGI. The CDR3 loop reads CASSYSAGDTEAFF. The DNA of the CDR3 is TGTGCCAGCAGTTACAGTGCCGGTGACACTGAAGCTTTCTTT.

The chain carries TRBV18 and TRBJ1-2; a weak D match, TRBD1 (6 bases). This CDR3 is 15 amino acids long. V was cut by 2 bases and J by 1 base, with 11 bases left in between. CDR1 and CDR2 from the germline V gene are KGHSH and LQKENI. The chain's CDR3 is CASSPTGPNNYGYTF. The CDR3 DNA is TGTGCCAGCTCACCAACAGGGCCCAATAACTATGGCTACACCTTC.